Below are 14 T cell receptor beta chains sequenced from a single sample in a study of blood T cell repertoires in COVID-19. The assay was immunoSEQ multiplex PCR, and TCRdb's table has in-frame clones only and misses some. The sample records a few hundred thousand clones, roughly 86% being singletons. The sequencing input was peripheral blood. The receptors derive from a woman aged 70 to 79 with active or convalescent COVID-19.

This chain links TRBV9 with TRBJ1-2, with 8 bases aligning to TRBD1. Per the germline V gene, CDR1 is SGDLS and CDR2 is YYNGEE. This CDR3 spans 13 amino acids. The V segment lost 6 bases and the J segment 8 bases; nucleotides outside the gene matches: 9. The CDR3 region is CASTLWTGSGYTF. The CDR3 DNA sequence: TGTGCCAGCACCCTTTGGACAGGGAGCGGCTACACCTTC.

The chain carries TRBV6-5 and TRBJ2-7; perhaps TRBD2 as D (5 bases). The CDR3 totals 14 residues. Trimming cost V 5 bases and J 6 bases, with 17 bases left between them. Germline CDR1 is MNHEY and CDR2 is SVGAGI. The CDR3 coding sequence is TGTGCCAGCAGTCGCTCCGGGCTCACTAGCGAGCAGTACTTC. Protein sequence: CASSRSGLTSEQYF.

In nucleotides, the CDR3 is TGTGCCAGCAGCTCCGTTGGGGTTCAAAGGAGGCAAGAGACCCAGTACTTC. Protein sequence: CASSSVGVQRRQETQYF. This rearrangement joins TRBV7-2 to TRBJ2-5; tentative D call: TRBD2 (5 bases). Trimming left V 4 bases short and J 2 bases short, with 20 bases between. This CDR3 contains 17 residues. Germline loops: CDR1 SGHTA, CDR2 FQGNSA.

As DNA, the CDR3 is TGCGCCAGCAGCTTGGGGACAGGTAACTCGAACACTGAAGCTTTCTTT. It translates to CASSLGTGNSNTEAFF. This sequence joins TRBV5-1 and TRBJ1-1, with 7 bases aligning to TRBD1. The V gene end was trimmed by 0 bases and the J gene end by 1 base; junction bases not matched to a gene: 6. CDR1 and CDR2 from the germline V gene are SGHRS and YFSETQ. This CDR3 has 16 amino acids.

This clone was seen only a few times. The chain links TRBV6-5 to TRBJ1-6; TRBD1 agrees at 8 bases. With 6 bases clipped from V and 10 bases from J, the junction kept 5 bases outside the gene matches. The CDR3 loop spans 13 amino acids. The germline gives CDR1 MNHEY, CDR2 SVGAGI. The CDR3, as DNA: TGTGCCAGCAGGGACAGGGCTAGCTCACCCCTCCACTTT. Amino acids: CASRDRASSPLHF.

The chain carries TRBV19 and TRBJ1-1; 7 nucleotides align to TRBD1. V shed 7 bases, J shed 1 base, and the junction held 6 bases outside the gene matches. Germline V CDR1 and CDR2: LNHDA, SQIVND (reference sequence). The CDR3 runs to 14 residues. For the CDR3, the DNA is TGTGCCAGTAAACAACAGGGGAAGAACACTGAAGCTTTCTTT. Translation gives CASKQQGKNTEAFF. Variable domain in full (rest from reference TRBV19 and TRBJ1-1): DGGITQSPKYLFRKEGQNVTLSCEQNLNHDAMYWYRQDPGQGLRLIYYSQIVNDFQKGDIAEGYSVSREKKESFPLTVTSAQKNPTAFYLCASKQQGKNTEAFFGQGTRLTVV.

The CDR3 loop is CASGSVMGNQPQHF. CDR3 sequence (DNA): TGTGCTAGTGGTTCAGTAATGGGCAATCAGCCCCAGCATTTT. V and J are TRBV12-5 and TRBJ1-5, with D hard to call. The ends were cut back, 4 bases at V and 2 bases at J, with 9 bases in the middle. This CDR3 is 14 amino acids long. Germline loops: CDR1 LGHNT, CDR2 FRNRAP. Drawing the rest from reference TRBV12-5 and TRBJ1-5, the complete variable domain is DARVTQTPRHKVTEMGQEVTMRCQPILGHNTVFWYRQTMMQGLELLAYFRNRAPLDDSGMPKDRFSAEMPDATLATLKIQPSEPRDSAVYFCASGSVMGNQPQHFGDGTRLSIL.

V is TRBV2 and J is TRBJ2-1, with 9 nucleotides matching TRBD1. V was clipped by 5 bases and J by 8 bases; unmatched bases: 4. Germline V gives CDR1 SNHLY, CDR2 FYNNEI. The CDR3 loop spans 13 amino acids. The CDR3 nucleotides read TGTGCCAGCAGTCCATGGACAGGGGATGAGCAGTTCTTC. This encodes CASSPWTGDEQFF.

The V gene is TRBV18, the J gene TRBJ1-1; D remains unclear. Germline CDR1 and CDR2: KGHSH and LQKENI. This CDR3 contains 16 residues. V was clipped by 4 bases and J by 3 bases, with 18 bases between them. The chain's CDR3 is CASSRAGLRVDTEAFF. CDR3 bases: TGTGCCAGCTCACGCGCCGGCCTGAGGGTAGACACTGAAGCTTTCTTT.

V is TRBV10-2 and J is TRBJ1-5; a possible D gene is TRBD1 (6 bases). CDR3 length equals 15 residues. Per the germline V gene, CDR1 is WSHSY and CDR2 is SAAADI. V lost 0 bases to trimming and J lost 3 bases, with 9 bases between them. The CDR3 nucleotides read TGCGCCAGCAGTGAGTCGGGACACTACAATCAGCCCCAGCATTTT. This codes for CASSESGHYNQPQHF.

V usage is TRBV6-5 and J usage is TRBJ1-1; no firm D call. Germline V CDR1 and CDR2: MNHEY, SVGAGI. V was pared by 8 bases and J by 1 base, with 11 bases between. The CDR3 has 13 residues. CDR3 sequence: CASQRWQNTEAFF. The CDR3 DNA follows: TGTGCCAGCCAGCGGTGGCAGAACACTGAAGCTTTCTTT.

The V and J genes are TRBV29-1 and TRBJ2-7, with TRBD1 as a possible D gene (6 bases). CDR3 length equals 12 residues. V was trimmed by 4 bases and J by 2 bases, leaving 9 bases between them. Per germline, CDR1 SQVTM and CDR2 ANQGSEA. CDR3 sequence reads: CSVGQVPYEQYF. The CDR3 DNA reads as TGCAGCGTTGGACAGGTCCCCTACGAGCAGTACTTC.

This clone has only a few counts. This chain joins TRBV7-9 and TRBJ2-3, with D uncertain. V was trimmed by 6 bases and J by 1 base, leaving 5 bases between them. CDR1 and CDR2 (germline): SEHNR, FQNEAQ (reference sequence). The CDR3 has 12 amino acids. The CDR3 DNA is TGTGCCAGCAGACGGGGCACAGATACGCAGTATTTT. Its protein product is CASRRGTDTQYF.

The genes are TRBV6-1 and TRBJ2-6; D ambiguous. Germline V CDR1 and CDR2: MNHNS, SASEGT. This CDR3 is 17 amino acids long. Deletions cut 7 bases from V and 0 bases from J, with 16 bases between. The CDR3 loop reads CASIEARLLSGANVLTF. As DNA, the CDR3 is TGTGCCAGCATCGAAGCCAGGCTGCTCTCTGGGGCCAACGTCCTGACTTTC.